Below are 13 T cell receptor beta chains sequenced from a single sample in a study of post-analysis software for immune sequencing data. Every TCR beta cDNA library bore unique molecular identifiers. TCRdb ran MiXCR on the PCR reads and lists one entry per CDR3 protein. Of roughly 870,000 distinct CDR3 sequences listed, about 50% are singletons. No antigens are known for them. General observations from the study: Among roughly five TRBV segments more frequent in patients than controls were TRBV5-6, TRBV5-1 and TRBV20-1.

The sequencing sample was made of blood. These receptors were obtained from a girl aged 10 to 17 with multiple sclerosis.

This chain uses TRBV7-6 with TRBJ2-2; D may be TRBD1 (6 bases). V was trimmed by 5 bases and J by 7 bases, leaving 14 bases between them. The length of the CDR3 is 14 residues. Germline-derived CDR1 and CDR2 are SGHVS and FNYEAQ. The CDR3 sequence is CASSPDRPGGELFF. CDR3 DNA: TGTGCCAGCAGCCCCGACAGGCCGGGCGGGGAGCTGTTTTTT. The entire variable domain, with the rest obtained from reference TRBV7-6 and TRBJ2-2, is as follows: GAGVSQSPRYKVTKRGQDVALRCDPISGHVSLYWYRQALGQGPEFLTYFNYEAQQDKSGLPNDRFSAERPEGSISTLTIQRTEQRDSAMYRCASSPDRPGGELFFGEGSRLTVL.

The chain combines TRBV20-1 with TRBJ2-3; weak D call: TRBD2 (5 bases). Germline V gives CDR1 DFQATT, CDR2 SNEGSKA (reference sequence). Deletions cut 3 bases from V and 4 bases from J, with 5 bases between. The CDR3 has 11 amino acids. The CDR3 DNA reads as TGCAGTGCTAGTAGCGCAGATACGCAGTATTTT. Translated: CSASSADTQYF.

About this clonotype itself: The CDR3 ends on some other residue instead of the conserved phenylalanine or tryptophan, so this is likely a read error. The gene calls are TRBV20-1 and TRBJ2-1; 8 nucleotides agree with TRBD2. The germline V gene encodes CDR1 DFQATT and CDR2 SNEGSKA (reference sequence). The CDR3 loop spans 15 amino acids. V lost 3 bases, J lost 0 bases, and 4 bases stayed unmatched. The CDR3 sequence is CSASYGGASYNEQFC. The CDR3 DNA follows: TGCAGTGCTAGCTACGGGGGGGCCTCCTACAATGAGCAGTTCTGC.

The chain carries TRBV29-1 and TRBJ1-2, with TRBD1 as a possible D gene (5 bases). The CDR3 runs 14 residues. The V end lost 7 bases, the J end lost 3 bases, and 18 bases lay between the germline ends. Looked up from germline, CDR1 is SQVTM and CDR2 is ANQGSEA. The CDR3 loop is CSARASREHYGYTF. The CDR3 region has the DNA TGCAGCGCCCGGGCCAGCAGGGAGCACTATGGCTACACCTTC.

V and J are TRBV5-1 and TRBJ2-1; the D gene could be TRBD1 or TRBD2 (6 bases each). The CDR3 loop spans 15 amino acids. The V gene's germline CDR1 is SGHRS and CDR2 YFSETQ. Trimming removed 0 bases at V and 8 bases at J, with 15 bases between. The chain's CDR3 is CASSLVGGPYDEQFF. The DNA of the CDR3 is TGCGCCAGCAGCTTGGTGGGGGGCCCTTATGATGAGCAGTTCTTC.

The V call is TRBV7-9, the J call TRBJ2-5; 7 nucleotides align to TRBD2. Germline lookup yields CDR1 SEHNR and CDR2 FQNEAQ (reference sequence). This CDR3 is built from 13 residues. Trimming at V came to 1 base and at J to 11 bases, leaving 7 bases not matched to a gene. CDR3 protein: CASSLVAGSEQYF. CDR3 in DNA: TGTGCCAGCAGCTTAGTAGCGGGTTCTGAGCAGTACTTC. Full variable domain (rest looked up from reference TRBV7-9 and TRBJ2-5): DTGVSQNPRHKITKRGQNVTFRCDPISEHNRLYWYRQTLGQGPEFLTYFQNEAQLEKSRLLSDRFSAERPKGSFSTLEIQRTEQGDSAMYLCASSLVAGSEQYFGPGTRLLVL.

There are a few counts of this clonotype. J is TRBJ2-1 and V is TRBV6-5, with D possibly TRBD1 on 5 matching bases. Trimming cost V 7 bases and J 7 bases, with 14 bases left between them. Per the germline V gene, CDR1 is MNHEY and CDR2 is SVGAGI. The CDR3 runs 13 residues. CDR3 DNA: TGTGCCAGCACACGGACATTTGGAAATGAGCAGTTCTTC. Translated: CASTRTFGNEQFF.

This clonotype was found once. The V and J genes are TRBV29-1 and TRBJ2-3; the D gene is possibly TRBD1 (6 bases). V lost 3 bases, J lost 6 bases, and 16 bases lay in between. The germline V gene encodes CDR1 SQVTM and CDR2 ANQGSEA. The CDR3 loop spans 14 amino acids. The chain's CDR3 is CSVDRRAGVDTQYF. The CDR3 region has the DNA TGCAGCGTTGACCGAAGGGCAGGGGTTGATACGCAGTATTTT.

In this sample, this clonotype turned up a few times. The V and J genes are TRBV24-1 and TRBJ2-3; D gene uncertain. This CDR3 region has 13 residues. Germline assignment: CDR1 KGHDR and CDR2 SFDVKD. The V end lost 4 bases, the J end lost 6 bases, and 10 bases lay between the germline ends. CDR3 residues: CATSDRMLDTQYF. The CDR3 bases are TGTGCCACCAGTGACCGTATGCTGGATACGCAGTATTTT.

The chain has TRBV5-6 and TRBJ1-2; possibly TRBD1 for D (5 bases). The V gene lost 4 bases and the J gene lost 0 bases, with 13 bases spanning the gap. The CDR3 sequence is 15 residues long. Germline values: CDR1 SGHDT, CDR2 YYEEEE. CDR3 DNA sequence: TGTGCCAGCAGCCTACGGGGCCGGGCTAACTATGGCTACACCTTC. This translates into CASSLRGRANYGYTF.

As DNA, the CDR3 is TGTGCCAGCGGCGGGACTAGCGGGATCCTCCACACAGATACGCAGTATTTT. It yields the protein CASGGTSGILHTDTQYF. This chain uses TRBV27 with TRBJ2-3, with 13 bases matching TRBD2. The CDR3 runs 17 residues. Looked up from germline, CDR1 is MNHEY and CDR2 is SMNVEV (reference sequence). V shed 8 bases, J shed 2 bases, and the junction held 10 bases outside the gene matches.

The chain joins TRBV5-1 to TRBJ2-7; weak D call: TRBD1 (6 bases). CDR1 and CDR2 (germline): SGHRS, YFSETQ. The CDR3 spans 15 residues. V lost 4 bases and J 5 bases, leaving 19 bases between the germline ends. CDR3 amino acids: CASSKGTPLTNEQYF. The DNA for the CDR3 is TGCGCCAGCAGCAAAGGGACACCCCTAACGAACGAGCAGTACTTC.

The chain joins TRBV9 to TRBJ2-7, with TRBD2 identical over 10 bases. Per the germline V gene, CDR1 is SGDLS and CDR2 is YYNGEE. Unmatched junction bases numbered 5, after V lost 0 bases and J lost 2 bases. The CDR3 spans 16 residues. The chain's CDR3 is CASSVVSGGAPYEQYF. The CDR3 DNA reads TGTGCCAGCAGCGTAGTAAGCGGGGGGGCCCCCTACGAGCAGTACTTC. The variable domain in full, with the rest retrieved from reference TRBV9 and TRBJ2-7, is DSGVTQTPKHLITATGQRVTLRCSPRSGDLSVYWYQQSLDQGLQFLIQYYNGEERAKGNILERFSAQQFPDLHSELNLSSLELGDSALYFCASSVVSGGAPYEQYFGPGTRLTVT.